The 14 T cell receptor beta chains reported below all come from one sample, sequenced in a study of shared clonotypes between healthy human individuals (dated by TCRdb to 2018 to 2020). The library relied on the immunoSEQ multiplex PCR assay. As stored in TCRdb, this immuneACCESS dataset retains in-frame rearrangements with V and J assigned. A fraction of the clones does not appear; measured against another copy, unresolved V genes explain less than half of the discrepancy, and the remainder lacks a known reason. The sample table records over 2 million clones; 90% to 95% of these occur just once. Clones ranked in the top ten supply approximately 0.13% of the sample. The material sequenced was naive CD4+ T cells sorted from blood. The cell subset or site label on this specimen signifies: CD45RA+ positively selected. The receptors here all came from a man aged 18-30 years in good health.

The rearrangement links TRBV4-1 to TRBJ2-3; 14 nucleotides match TRBD2. The CDR3 totals 18 residues. Germline CDR1 and CDR2: MGHRA and YSYEKL. V lost 1 base to trimming and J lost 2 bases; unmatched junction nucleotides: 5. For the CDR3, the DNA is TGCGCCAGCAGCCAAGGGTGGACTAGCGGGGGGTACACAGATACGCAGTATTTT. Protein product: CASSQGWTSGGYTDTQYF.

CDR3 sequence (DNA): TGTGCCAGCAGCGGAACTAGCGGCCAAGAGACCCAGTACTTC. Translation gives CASSGTSGQETQYF. This sequence joins TRBV9 and TRBJ2-5; TRBD2 matches at 8 bases. The CDR3 runs to 14 residues. Trimming cost V 3 bases and J 1 base; bases outside gene matches: 2. CDR1 and CDR2 (germline): SGDLS, YYNGEE.

This chain uses TRBV7-2 with TRBJ2-7, with no clear D. The CDR3 runs to 13 residues. In germline, CDR1 is SGHTA, CDR2 FQGNSA. The V and J ends lost 5 bases and 2 bases respectively, with 10 bases between them. The CDR3, as DNA: TGTGCCAGCAGCATACGAAATACCTACGAGCAGTACTTC. Its translation: CASSIRNTYEQYF. The whole variable domain, remainder taken from reference TRBV7-2 and TRBJ2-7, is GAGVSQSPSNKVTEKGKDVELRCDPISGHTALYWYRQSLGQGLEFLIYFQGNSAPDKSGLPSDRFSAERTGGSVSTLTIQRTQQEDSAVYLCASSIRNTYEQYFGPGTRLTVT.

This clone was seen just once. The chain links TRBV19 to TRBJ2-7; possible D gene TRBD1, 5 bases. The CDR3 covers 13 residues. V dropped 2 bases and J dropped 2 bases, with 7 bases sitting between them. CDR1 is LNHDA and CDR2 is SQIVND in the germline V gene (reference sequence). CDR3 loop: CASSISQAYEQYF. DNA for the CDR3: TGTGCCAGTAGTATATCACAGGCCTACGAGCAGTACTTC.

The rearrangement joins TRBV9 to TRBJ1-5; maybe TRBD1 (6 bases). The CDR3 extends over 14 amino acids. Trimming removed 3 bases at V and 7 bases at J, with 14 bases between. CDR1 is SGDLS and CDR2 is YYNGEE in the germline V gene. Here the CDR3 DNA reads TGTGCCAGCAGCGGAACAGGGTTGGGACAGCCCCAGCATTTT. It is translated as CASSGTGLGQPQHF. Variable domain in full (rest from reference TRBV9 and TRBJ1-5): DSGVTQTPKHLITATGQRVTLRCSPRSGDLSVYWYQQSLDQGLQFLIQYYNGEERAKGNILERFSAQQFPDLHSELNLSSLELGDSALYFCASSGTGLGQPQHFGDGTRLSIL.

As regards this clone: One junction end disagrees with the germline gene, perhaps due to a read error. J is TRBJ2-7 and V is TRBV28; D possibly matches TRBD1 or TRBD2 (5 bases each). The germline gives CDR1 MDHEN, CDR2 SYDVKM. The CDR3 spans 11 residues. CDR3 sequence reads: CASTGTYGQYF. Written as DNA, the CDR3 is TGTGCCAGCACAGGGACCTACGGGCAGTACTTC. The whole variable domain, remainder taken from reference TRBV28 and TRBJ2-7, is DVKVTQSSRYLVKRTGEKVFLECVQDMDHENMFWYRQDPGLGLRLIYFSYDVKMKEKGDIPEGYSVSREKKERFSLILESASTNQTSMYLCASTGTYGQYFGPGTRLTVT.

As to this clone: The sample contains more than one DNA sequence encoding this CDR3. The rearrangement uses TRBV9 and TRBJ2-6; D is undetermined. Between the trimmed V and J ends, which lost 0 bases and 0 bases, there was a span of 4 bases. The CDR3 consists of 15 residues. In germline, CDR1 is SGDLS, CDR2 YYNGEE. CDR3 region: CASSVGISGANVLTF. In DNA form, the CDR3 reads TGTGCCAGCAGCGTAGGCATCTCTGGGGCCAACGTCCTGACTTTC.

This chain connects TRBV11-3 to TRBJ2-7; 11 positions agree with TRBD1. Germline V gene sequence: CDR1 SGHNT, CDR2 YENEEA. The CDR3 runs 13 residues. V lost 3 bases to trimming and J lost 5 bases; unmatched junction nucleotides: 0. CDR3 sequence (DNA): TGTGCCAGCAGCTTGGACAGGGGGCACGAGCAGTACTTC. Translating it yields CASSLDRGHEQYF.

The rearrangement uses TRBV10-3 and TRBJ2-3, with 7 bases that match TRBD2. The CDR3 totals 16 residues. Germline V CDR1 and CDR2: ENHRY, SYGVKD. Trimming removed 6 bases from V and 4 bases from J; junction bases left unmatched: 13. The CDR3 bases are TGTGCCATCAGAGGATCGTCCAGCGGGAACTCAGATACGCAGTATTTT. This translates into CAIRGSSSGNSDTQYF.

The chain combines TRBV6-5 with TRBJ2-2; D remains unclear. The CDR3 loop spans 13 amino acids. Germline CDR1 is MNHEY and CDR2 is SVGAGI. Deletions cut 7 bases from V and 6 bases from J, with 12 bases between. The CDR3: CASTGAGAGELFF. As DNA, the CDR3 is TGTGCCAGCACGGGCGCCGGCGCCGGGGAGCTGTTTTTT.

The J gene is TRBJ2-7, the V gene TRBV9; 8 bases fit TRBD1. V dropped 4 bases and J dropped 2; count of bases not matched to a gene: 5. From germline, CDR1 is SGDLS and CDR2 YYNGEE. The length of the CDR3 is 14 residues. The CDR3 spells CASSKGQGTYEQYF. The CDR3, as DNA: TGTGCCAGCAGCAAAGGACAGGGAACCTACGAGCAGTACTTC.

The V and J genes are TRBV5-8 and TRBJ2-1; D possibly corresponds to TRBD1 (6 bases). V shed 5 bases and J shed 9 bases, with 15 bases lying between them. Per germline, CDR1 SGHTS and CDR2 YDEGEE. The CDR3 sequence is 13 residues long. CDR3 amino acids: CASSYRTVGEQFF. The CDR3 coding sequence is TGTGCCAGCAGTTACCGGACAGTCGGTGAGCAGTTCTTC.

A single count supports this clone. Being one base from a much bigger clone, this may be a read error. This same CDR3 is encoded by further DNA sequences in the sample. The gene calls are TRBV9 and TRBJ2-3; D remains ambiguous. Trimming cost V 0 bases and J 1 base, with 3 bases left between them. The CDR3 length is 13 residues. CDR1 is SGDLS, CDR2 YYNGEE, per germline. The CDR3 region is CASSVGGTDTQYF. CDR3 nucleotide sequence: TGTGCCAGCAGCGTAGGTGGCACAGATACGCAGTATTTT.

This CDR3 reads CATQRGQGSSYEQYF. The CDR3 nucleotides read TGTGCCACCCAGAGGGGACAGGGGAGCTCCTACGAGCAGTACTTC. The gene calls are TRBV5-4 and TRBJ2-7; TRBD1 aligns across 10 bases. Trimming took 9 bases from V and 0 from J; bases not matched to a gene: 9. The length of the CDR3 is 15 residues. Germline V gene sequence: CDR1 SGHNT, CDR2 YYREEE (reference sequence). The variable domain in full, completed from reference TRBV5-4 and TRBJ2-7, reads ETGVTQSPTHLIKTRGQQVTLRCSSQSGHNTVSWYQQALGQGPQFIFQYYREEENGRGNFPPRFSGLQFPNYSSELNVNALELDDSALYLCATQRGQGSSYEQYFGPGTRLTVT.